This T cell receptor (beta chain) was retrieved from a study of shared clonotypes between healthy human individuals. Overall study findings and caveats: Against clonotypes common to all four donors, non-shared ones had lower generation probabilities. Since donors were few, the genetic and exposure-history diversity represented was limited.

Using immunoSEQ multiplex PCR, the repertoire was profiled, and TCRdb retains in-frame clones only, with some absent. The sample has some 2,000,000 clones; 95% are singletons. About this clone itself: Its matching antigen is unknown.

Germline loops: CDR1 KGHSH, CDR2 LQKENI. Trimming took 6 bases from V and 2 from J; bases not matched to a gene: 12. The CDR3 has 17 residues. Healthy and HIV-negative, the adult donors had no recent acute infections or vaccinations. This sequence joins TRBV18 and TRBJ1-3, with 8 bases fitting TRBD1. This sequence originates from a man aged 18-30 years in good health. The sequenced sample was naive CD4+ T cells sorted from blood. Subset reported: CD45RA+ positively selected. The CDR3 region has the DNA TGTGCCAGCTCCCCGATTTCTTCGGACAGGGCTGGAAACACCATATATTTT. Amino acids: CASSPISSDRAGNTIYF.